The clone carrying this T cell receptor (beta chain) turned up a few times. Its antigen remains unknown. These data are taken from a study of cytomegalovirus exposure and HLA in healthy donors. Study-wide points: The likely origin of a cluster of highly shared sequence variants was a sequencing artifact. Some V segments, TRBV6-2 and TRBV6-3 among them, were indistinguishable and were therefore excluded.

Primers included in the PCR were 60 Vbeta and 13 Jbeta primers. Sequenced by immunoSEQ multiplex PCR; TCRdb stores in-frame clones only, minus some. The sample lists more than 90,000 clones; about four fifths were seen once. This CDR3 spans 14 amino acids. Trimming took off 6 bases at V and 4 bases at J, with 13 bases between the two ends. Germline assignment: CDR1 MNHEY and CDR2 SVGAGI. The rearrangement uses TRBV6-5 and TRBJ1-3, with D perhaps matching TRBD1 (6 bases). The receptor comes from a man aged 45-65 years in good health and CMV-seronegative. Sequenced sample: PBMCs. CDR3 DNA: TGTGCCAGCAGGGCGGGGGCGGCGGGAAACACCATATATTTT. Translated: CASRAGAAGNTIYF.